The present entry profiles one T cell receptor (beta chain) with its context. The antigen remains unidentified. These data come from a study of Tregs in tolerant kidney transplant recipients. Findings and caveats of the study: Findings come from small patient numbers and require larger validation.

The method was immunoSEQ multiplex PCR; TCRdb's version includes in-frame clones alone and lacks a portion of them. This sample carries 240,000 or so clones, 80% to 85% of them seen once, and the ten largest clones take over 0.5%. Unstimulated Tregs (CD4+CD25+CD127-) and CD4+CD25- non-Tregs were sorted from PBMCs. The CDR3 has 13 amino acids. V lost 6 bases and J lost 4; bases outside the gene matches: 5. The germline V gene encodes CDR1 WNHNN and CDR2 SYGVQD (reference sequence). The chain couples TRBV10-1 to TRBJ1-2, with 7 bases lining up with TRBD1. The clonotype originates from a human donor in good health. Sample: CD4+ T cells from blood. CDR3: CASSPRQGYGYTF. In nucleotides, the CDR3 is TGCGCCAGCAGCCCGCGACAGGGCTATGGCTACACCTTC.